These T cell receptor beta chains were read from a single sample in a study of blood T cell repertoires in COVID-19. The data were produced by immunoSEQ multiplex PCR, yet TCRdb's version contains in-frame clones alone and is incomplete. This sample has 220,000 or so clones, with around 90% found just once. The specimen was PBMCs or T cells enriched from blood (not recorded which). The receptors were gathered from a man in his thirties or forties who had been exposed to COVID-19. CDR3s leave out the opening cysteine and the closing phenylalanine or tryptophan. Each record gives: V gene, J gene, CDR3 protein.

TRBV5-6,TRBJ1-1,ASSLAFSGVNTEAF
TRBV10-2,TRBJ1-4,ASREAGNGEKLF
TRBV5-6,TRBJ1-2,ASSFREVYGYT
TRBV12-3/TRBV12-4,TRBJ1-2,ASRKTGGYGYT
TRBV4-2,TRBJ1-2,ASSPTRDRGGGYT
TRBV12-3/TRBV12-4,TRBJ2-7,ASSLDTYEQY
TRBV2,TRBJ1-2,ASSGTGGDSYGYT
TRBV6-2/TRBV6-3,TRBJ2-7,ASSPQGLGSNEQY
TRBV5-1,TRBJ2-5,ASRDQWRGTKETQY
TRBV4-2,TRBJ2-1,ASSQQGSGEQF
TRBV6-5,TRBJ1-2,ASSSVYGYT
TRBV15,TRBJ1-5,ATSGSQGYQGPQH
TRBV19,TRBJ1-4,ASSMGTGGSTNEKLF
TRBV11-2,TRBJ1-3,ASSTGHSGNTIY
TRBV5-1,TRBJ2-5,ASTRDRNSETQY
TRBV5-1,TRBJ1-6,ASSLSGSPLH
TRBV10-3,TRBJ1-2,AIFGQNYGYT
TRBV7-9,TRBJ2-7,ASSSAGTALGEQY
TRBV19,TRBJ2-1,ASSGTGRNEQF
TRBV7-9,TRBJ2-3,AGSRGADTQY
TRBV19,TRBJ1-5,ASRIQGQPQH
TRBV7-2,TRBJ2-7,ASSSIEWDRGYEQY
TRBV5-1,TRBJ2-7,ASSFTPGQGPYEQY
TRBV2,TRBJ2-2,ASSVQRGGPGELF
TRBV6-5,TRBJ2-6,ASSYSGAGANVLT
TRBV6-4,TRBJ1-6,ASSESSSYNSPLH
TRBV23-1,TRBJ1-2,ACPQSYT